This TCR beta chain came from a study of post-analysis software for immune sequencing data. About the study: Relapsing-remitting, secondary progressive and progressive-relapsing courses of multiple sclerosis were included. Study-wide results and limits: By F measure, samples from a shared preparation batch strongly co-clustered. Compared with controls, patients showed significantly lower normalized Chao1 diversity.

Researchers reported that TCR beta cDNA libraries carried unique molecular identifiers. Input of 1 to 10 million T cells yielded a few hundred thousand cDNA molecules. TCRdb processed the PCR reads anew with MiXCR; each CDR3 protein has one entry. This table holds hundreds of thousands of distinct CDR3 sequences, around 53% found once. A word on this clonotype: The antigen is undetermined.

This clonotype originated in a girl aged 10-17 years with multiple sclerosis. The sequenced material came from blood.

The DNA of the CDR3 is TGTGCCAGCAGCCAAGGGACTGGACCTGGGGAGACCCAGTACTTC. It is translated as CASSQGTGPGETQYF. This rearrangement joins TRBV14 to TRBJ2-5, with a possible D match to TRBD2 (5 bases). This CDR3 comprises 15 residues. Germline assignment: CDR1 SGHDN and CDR2 FVKESK. The germline V and J ends were trimmed by 1 base and 5 bases, with 14 bases remaining between them.